This is a list of T cell receptor beta chains from one sample in a study of PD-L1 blockade in urothelial cancer. Generated by immunoSEQ multiplex PCR, the TCRdb table keeps only in-frame clones and is missing some. Here the sample spans around 26,000 clones, approximately 77% being singletons. Sequencing used PBMCs, obtained around atezolizumab (anti-PD-L1) treatment. These receptor sequences come from an older man with urothelial cancer. CDR3s include the opening cysteine and the closing phenylalanine or tryptophan. Fields, in order: CDR3 protein, CDR3 DNA, V gene, clone size, J gene, D gene. D genes are given only for firm matches. The size of a clone is reported for some rows only, either as once, few or many, or as a class for expanded clones.

CDR3aa: CASREGLARTGELFF; CDR3nt: TGTGCCAGTAGGGAGGGACTAGCGCGCACCGGGGAGCTGTTTTTT; v_gene: TRBV19; abundance: NA; j_gene: TRBJ2-2; d_gene: TRBD2
CDR3aa: CASSPGQGVNTEAFF; CDR3nt: TGTGCCAGCTCACCGGGTCAGGGGGTGAACACTGAAGCTTTCTTT; v_gene: TRBV18; abundance: NA; j_gene: TRBJ1-1; d_gene: TRBD1
CDR3aa: CASSSAGTGDADTQYF; CDR3nt: TGTGCCAGCAGTTCCGCCGGGACAGGGGATGCAGATACGCAGTATTTT; v_gene: TRBV6-5; abundance: NA; j_gene: TRBJ2-3; d_gene: TRBD1
CDR3aa: CASSPDRITYEQYF; CDR3nt: TGTGCCAGCAGCCCGGACAGAATTACCTACGAGCAGTACTTC; v_gene: TRBV11-3; abundance: few; j_gene: TRBJ2-7; d_gene: NA
CDR3aa: CASSIGQGTEAFF; CDR3nt: TGTGCCAGTAGTATTGGACAGGGGACTGAAGCTTTCTTT; v_gene: TRBV19; abundance: NA; j_gene: TRBJ1-1; d_gene: TRBD1
CDR3aa: CASSFTSGGRETQYF; CDR3nt: TGTGCCAGCAGCTTTACGTCCGGGGGAAGGGAGACCCAGTACTTC; v_gene: TRBV14; abundance: NA; j_gene: TRBJ2-5; d_gene: NA
CDR3aa: CASSLLAGGSTDTQYF; CDR3nt: TGTGCCAGTAGTTTACTAGCGGGGGGTAGCACAGATACGCAGTATTTT; v_gene: TRBV19; abundance: NA; j_gene: TRBJ2-3; d_gene: TRBD2
CDR3aa: CASSDRGNYEQYF; CDR3nt: TGTGCCAGCAGTGACCGCGGGAACTACGAGCAGTACTTC; v_gene: TRBV7-9; abundance: NA; j_gene: TRBJ2-7; d_gene: NA
CDR3aa: CASSYQGGRNGELFF; CDR3nt: TGCGCCAGCAGCTACCAGGGGGGAAGGAACGGGGAGCTGTTTTTT; v_gene: TRBV5-1; abundance: once; j_gene: TRBJ2-2; d_gene: NA
CDR3aa: CAIGSGGQGNTEAFF; CDR3nt: TGTGCCATCGGTTCCGGGGGGCAGGGAAACACTGAAGCTTTCTTT; v_gene: TRBV28; abundance: NA; j_gene: TRBJ1-1; d_gene: NA
CDR3aa: CASRQGVAGGELFF; CDR3nt: TGTGCCAGCCGACAGGGGGTGGCGGGCGGGGAGCTGTTTTTT; v_gene: TRBV2; abundance: once; j_gene: TRBJ2-2; d_gene: TRBD1
CDR3aa: CASSHLINEQFF; CDR3nt: TGTGCCAGCAGCCACCTAATTAATGAGCAGTTCTTC; v_gene: TRBV28; abundance: NA; j_gene: TRBJ2-1; d_gene: NA
CDR3aa: CASSLAEVLYNEQFF; CDR3nt: TGTGCCAGCAGCTTAGCGGAGGTTCTTTACAATGAGCAGTTCTTC; v_gene: TRBV11-2; abundance: NA; j_gene: TRBJ2-1; d_gene: NA
CDR3aa: CASSLGQGMYGTEAFF; CDR3nt: TGTGCCAGCAGTTTAGGACAGGGAATGTACGGCACTGAAGCTTTCTTT; v_gene: TRBV28; abundance: NA; j_gene: TRBJ1-1; d_gene: TRBD1
CDR3aa: CASSPTSGSTYEQYF; CDR3nt: TGTGCTAGCAGCCCTACTAGCGGGAGTACCTACGAGCAGTACTTC; v_gene: TRBV7-7; abundance: NA; j_gene: TRBJ2-7; d_gene: TRBD2
CDR3aa: CASSLGGDYLEQFF; CDR3nt: TGTGCCAGCAGCTTGGGGGGAGATTACTTAGAGCAGTTCTTC; v_gene: TRBV7-9; abundance: NA; j_gene: TRBJ2-1; d_gene: NA
CDR3aa: CARRTSEGTGELFF; CDR3nt: TGTGCCAGACGGACTAGCGAGGGCACCGGGGAGCTGTTTTTT; v_gene: TRBV19; abundance: once; j_gene: TRBJ2-2; d_gene: TRBD2
CDR3aa: CASRIDRGNTEAFF; CDR3nt: TGTGCCAGCAGGATAGACAGGGGGAACACTGAAGCTTTCTTT; v_gene: TRBV6-1; abundance: few; j_gene: TRBJ1-1; d_gene: TRBD1